The 9 T cell receptor beta chains presented below share a single source sample, sequenced in a study of identifying expanded T cells in peripheral blood. Assay: immunoSEQ multiplex PCR; the TCRdb copy retains only in-frame clones and omits some. The sample holds about 110,000 clones, around 89% seen once. Input material: blood. These receptors all stem from a person aged 18 to 75 in good health.

The chain is built from TRBV4-1 and TRBJ2-3; TRBD2 matches 7 bases. Trimming removed 4 bases from V and 2 bases from J; junction bases left unmatched: 3. This CDR3 has 14 amino acids. Germline V gene sequence: CDR1 MGHRA, CDR2 YSYEKL. The CDR3, as DNA: TGCGCCAGCAGCCCGGGACTATACACAGATACGCAGTATTTT. This translates into CASSPGLYTDTQYF.

V is TRBV7-9 and J is TRBJ2-5; D is undetermined. Germline CDR1 reads SEHNR; CDR2 reads FQNEAQ (reference sequence). The length of the CDR3 is 15 residues. The V end was cut by 7 bases, the J end by 5 bases, with 20 bases between. The DNA of the CDR3 is TGTGCCAGCAACCAACTTAGGGCTAGTCGGGAGACCCAGTACTTC. This codes for CASNQLRASRETQYF.

The V and J genes are TRBV15 and TRBJ1-2, with D maybe TRBD1 (6 bases). The V gene lost 4 bases and the J gene lost 1 base, with 22 bases spanning the gap. Germline V gene lookup returns CDR1 LNHNV and CDR2 YYDKDF (reference sequence). The CDR3 contains 18 residues. The CDR3 spells CATSISDRKKEVNYGYTF. The CDR3 DNA sequence: TGTGCCACCAGCATCTCGGACAGAAAGAAAGAGGTTAACTATGGCTACACCTTC.

This clone appeared once. The chain is built from TRBV6-5 and TRBJ1-1; D gene unclear. V lost 9 bases and J 3 bases, leaving 11 bases between the germline ends. The CDR3 is 12 amino acids. Germline V lookup: CDR1 MNHEY, CDR2 SVGAGI. Here the CDR3 DNA reads TGTGCCAGTAATTGGGGAGACACTGAAGCTTTCTTT. Its translation: CASNWGDTEAFF.

The V and J genes are TRBV4-3 and TRBJ2-1; D remains ambiguous. The CDR3 contains 16 residues. V gave up 0 bases and J gave up 9 bases, with 18 bases separating them. The germline V gene has CDR1 LGHNA and CDR2 YSLEER. This CDR3 is CASSQDFGPYYGEQFF. The CDR3 nucleotides read TGCGCCAGCAGCCAAGATTTCGGTCCGTATTATGGTGAGCAGTTCTTC.

This clone was observed a few times. The rearrangement uses TRBV5-1 and TRBJ1-2; a weak D match, TRBD1 (5 bases). The germline CDR1 and CDR2 sequences are SGHRS and YFSETQ. Trimming pared 4 bases from V and 0 bases from J, leaving 13 bases between. The CDR3 extends over 15 amino acids. CDR3 loop: CASSEGRQANYGYTF. As DNA, the CDR3 is TGCGCCAGCAGCGAGGGACGGCAAGCTAACTATGGCTACACCTTC.

The chain links TRBV27 to TRBJ2-5; D not resolved. The CDR3 length is 14 residues. Germline V gene sequence: CDR1 MNHEY, CDR2 SMNVEV (reference sequence). V lost 8 bases and J 2 bases, leaving 15 bases between the germline ends. CDR3 sequence: CASGPGPYQETQYF. CDR3 DNA: TGTGCCAGCGGCCCCGGGCCTTATCAAGAGACCCAGTACTTC.

The chain couples TRBV10-3 to TRBJ1-6; unclear D gene. This CDR3 is built from 15 residues. Germline loops: CDR1 ENHRY, CDR2 SYGVKD. V lost 5 bases to trimming and J lost 0 bases, with 8 bases between them. The CDR3 DNA reads as TGTGCCATCAGTCCGGATCCCTCCTATAATTCACCCCTCCACTTT. Encoded protein: CAISPDPSYNSPLHF.

As concerns this clone: The junction differs from germline at one of its ends, possibly a read error. This chain links TRBV7-2 with TRBJ1-5; D is unclear. There are 13 residues in the CDR3. CDR1 and CDR2 (germline): SGHTA, FQGNSA. This chain's CDR3 is CASSLSGNRPQHF. In DNA form, the CDR3 reads TGTGCCAGCAGTCTTAGCGGTAATCGGCCCCAGCATTTT. Together with reference TRBV7-2 and TRBJ1-5, the CDR3 gives the full variable domain: GAGVSQSPSNKVTEKGKDVELRCDPISGHTALYWYRQSLGQGLEFLIYFQGNSAPDKSGLPSDRFSAERTGGSVSTLTIQRTQQEDSAVYLCASSLSGNRPQHFGDGTRLSIL.